The 24 T cell receptor beta chains in this list originate from one sample, sequenced in a study of T cells after yellow fever vaccination. TCRdb reprocessed the 5' RACE reads via MiXCR and lists one record per CDR3 protein. The sample lists 510,000 or so distinct CDR3 sequences, 15% to 20% seen once, with roughly 13% in the top ten. Sample: PBMCs, taken 15 days after the yellow fever booster vaccination. Receptor source: a man aged 25-45 years who received the YFV17D yellow fever vaccine.

This chain connects TRBV7-2 to TRBJ2-5; 7 bases are shared with TRBD1. CDR3 length equals 14 residues. Unmatched junction bases numbered 11, after V lost 5 bases and J lost 8 bases. The V gene's germline CDR1 is SGHTA and CDR2 FQGNSA. CDR3 sequence (DNA): TGTGCCAGCAGCGAGAGGACAGGCCTAGGAACCCAGTACTTC. This gives the protein CASSERTGLGTQYF.

As to this clonotype: Compared with germline, one end of the junction differs, possibly owing to a read error. The V call is TRBV7-6, the J call TRBJ2-3; D is unresolved. CDR1 SGHVS and CDR2 FNYEAQ come from the germline V gene. The CDR3 spans 12 residues. DNA for the CDR3: TGTGCCAGCAGCCATTCTGCAGAAACGCAGTATTTT. Protein: CASSHSAETQYF.

The chain is built from TRBV28 and TRBJ2-3; either TRBD1 or TRBD2 may fit D (5 bases each). Germline CDR1 reads MDHEN; CDR2 reads SYDVKM. With 6 bases removed from V and 2 bases from J, the gap between germline ends came to 15 bases. CDR3 length: 15 amino acids. The CDR3 nucleotides are TGTGCCAGCAGACCCCTAGGGGACCACACAGATACGCAGTATTTT. It specifies CASRPLGDHTDTQYF.

This clonotype was observed a few times. The rearrangement links TRBV5-1 to TRBJ2-7; 9 nucleotides line up with TRBD1. Germline V CDR1 and CDR2: SGHRS, YFSETQ. Trimming cost V 4 bases and J 7 bases; bases outside gene matches: 12. The CDR3 length is 15 residues. In DNA form, the CDR3 reads TGCGCCAGCAGCCCGATCCGGGACAGGGTACGGGAGCAGTACTTC. This sequence encodes CASSPIRDRVREQYF. Based on the CDR3 plus reference TRBV5-1 and TRBJ2-7, the full variable domain is KAGVTQTPRYLIKTRGQQVTLSCSPISGHRSVSWYQQTPGQGLQFLFEYFSETQRNKGNFPGRFSGRQFSNSRSEMNVSTLELGDSALYLCASSPIRDRVREQYFGPGTRLTVT.

This clonotype has a handful of counts. The chain joins TRBV6-5 to TRBJ2-3; 14 bases match TRBD2. Germline-derived CDR1 and CDR2 are MNHEY and SVGAGI. Unmatched junction bases numbered 8, after V lost 0 bases and J lost 6 bases. The CDR3 is 18 residues long. The CDR3 loop reads CASSYSGLAGGRRDTQYF. In DNA, the CDR3 is TGTGCCAGCAGTTACTCCGGACTAGCGGGAGGTCGGAGGGATACGCAGTATTTT.

This clonotype was seen only a few times. The rearrangement joins TRBV10-3 to TRBJ2-2; D call uncertain. V was shortened by 4 bases and J by 1 base, with 10 bases between the two germline ends. This CDR3 region has 15 residues. Germline CDR1 and CDR2: ENHRY and SYGVKD. The CDR3 DNA is TGTGCCATCAGTGGGTACTACCAGAACACCGGGGAGCTGTTTTTT. Translation: CAISGYYQNTGELFF.

The chain is built from TRBV7-9 and TRBJ1-1; perhaps TRBD1 as D (5 bases). The CDR3 totals 14 residues. Per the germline V gene, CDR1 is SEHNR and CDR2 is FQNEAQ (reference sequence). V lost 0 bases and J 3 bases, leaving 8 bases between the germline ends. The CDR3 bases are TGTGCCAGCAGCTTAGCGTGGGGGGACACTGAAGCTTTCTTT. It specifies CASSLAWGDTEAFF.

The rearrangement links TRBV4-2 to TRBJ1-5, with D perhaps TRBD1 (5 bases). With 0 bases removed from V and 1 base from J, the gap between germline ends came to 10 bases. This CDR3 contains 16 residues. Germline assignment: CDR1 LGHNA and CDR2 YNFKEQ. CDR3 DNA sequence: TGTGCCAGCAGCCAAGAGCAGGGCGCGAGCAATCAGCCCCAGCATTTT. It yields the protein CASSQEQGASNQPQHF.

The chain recombines TRBV29-1 with TRBJ2-1; possibly TRBD1 for D (6 bases). Trimming took 8 bases from V and 7 from J, leaving 18 bases between them. Germline V gene data show CDR1 as SQVTM and CDR2 as ANQGSEA. This CDR3 is built from 13 residues. The CDR3 sequence is CSPKLQGLNEQFF. For the CDR3, the DNA is TGCAGCCCCAAATTGCAGGGGCTAAATGAGCAGTTCTTC.

There are a few counts of this clonotype. The chain employs TRBV29-1 and TRBJ2-1; a possible D gene is TRBD2 (6 bases). Trimming shortened V by 1 base and J by 0 bases, and 16 bases separated the two germline ends. The CDR3 consists of 17 residues. Germline V gene lookup returns CDR1 SQVTM and CDR2 ANQGSEA. The CDR3 spells CSVEGPGLLSSYNEQFF. The CDR3 DNA sequence: TGCAGCGTTGAAGGCCCGGGACTCCTGAGCTCCTACAATGAGCAGTTCTTC.

This clonotype showed up just a few times. The chain has TRBV6-2 or TRBV6-3 and TRBJ2-1; weak D call: TRBD1 (6 bases). CDR1 MNHEY and CDR2 SVGEGT come from the germline V gene. This CDR3 has 13 residues. V gave up 6 bases and J gave up 15 bases, with 21 bases separating them. Written as DNA, the CDR3 is TGTGCCAGCAGCACTCTATCCGGGACAAGACGGTTCTTC. It specifies CASSTLSGTRRFF.

This clonotype was seen at least ten times. The chain carries TRBV5-1 and TRBJ2-1, with TRBD2 identical over 10 bases. The CDR3 is 16 amino acids. CDR1 and CDR2 from the germline V gene are SGHRS and YFSETQ. V shed 0 bases and J 5 bases; nucleotides not matched to a gene: 5. The CDR3, as DNA: TGCGCCAGCAGCTTGGCCACTAGCGGGGCAAACAATGAGCAGTTCTTC. It is translated as CASSLATSGANNEQFF.

This clonotype was detected a few times. One end of the junction does not line up with germline, which may come from a read error. The chain carries TRBV7-2 and TRBJ2-2, with a possible D match to TRBD2 (6 bases). The CDR3 is 15 amino acids. Germline values: CDR1 SGHTA, CDR2 FQGNSA. As DNA, the CDR3 is TGTGCCAGCAAGCGGATTGGAGGGAACCCCGGGGAGCTGTTTTTT. It translates to CASKRIGGNPGELFF.

V and J are TRBV11-2 and TRBJ2-3; possible D gene TRBD1, 6 bases. Germline V lookup: CDR1 SGHAT, CDR2 FQNNGV. The V end lost 2 bases, the J end lost 2 bases, and 14 bases lay between the germline ends. This CDR3 spans 16 amino acids. The CDR3 nucleotides are TGTGCCAGCAGCTTACCCCCGGCAGGGGTCACAGATACGCAGTATTTT. Protein product: CASSLPPAGVTDTQYF.

This clonotype was recorded a few times. The rearrangement links TRBV19 to TRBJ2-5, with 8 bases lining up with TRBD1. Trimming took 5 bases from V and 3 from J; bases not matched to a gene: 14. The CDR3 is made up of 17 amino acids. The V gene's germline CDR1 is LNHDA and CDR2 SQIVND (reference sequence). The CDR3 here is CASSLTRTGQLEETQYF. CDR3 sequence (DNA): TGTGCCAGTAGTTTAACGCGGACAGGGCAGTTAGAAGAGACCCAGTACTTC.

This clonotype was recorded a few times. The chain carries TRBV20-1 and TRBJ1-5; perhaps TRBD1 as D (6 bases). Looked up from germline, CDR1 is DFQATT and CDR2 is SNEGSKA (reference sequence). CDR3 length: 14 amino acids. V gave up 6 bases and J gave up 7 bases, with 19 bases separating them. The chain's CDR3 is CSATRGDKGQPQHF. The CDR3, as DNA: TGCAGTGCAACCCGGGGGGACAAGGGGCAGCCCCAGCATTTT.

V usage is TRBV7-3 and J usage is TRBJ2-1; D not certain. CDR1 is SGHTA, CDR2 FQGTGA, per germline. Trimming removed 5 bases from V and 2 bases from J, with 13 bases in between. CDR3 length equals 15 residues. The CDR3 DNA reads TGTGCCAGCAGCCCCCGAGTATCTACCTACAATGAGCAGTTCTTC. It encodes CASSPRVSTYNEQFF.

The sample holds a few counts of this clonotype. J is TRBJ1-2 and V is TRBV29-1; 7 bases match TRBD1. After removal of 4 bases from V and 1 base from J, the junction contained 15 bases not matched to a gene. Germline values: CDR1 SQVTM, CDR2 ANQGSEA. This CDR3 is built from 17 residues. CDR3 coding DNA: TGCAGCGTTGTGATCGGCGTAAACCCAGGGGGTAACTATGGCTACACCTTC. It yields the protein CSVVIGVNPGGNYGYTF.

The table lists this clonotype with a few counts. V and J are TRBV20-1 and TRBJ2-7, with 7 bases identical to TRBD1. Germline loops: CDR1 DFQATT, CDR2 SNEGSKA (reference sequence). The CDR3 has 16 amino acids. J was trimmed by 1 base and V by 6 bases; bases with no gene match: 15. This CDR3 is CSARSTTGQWSYEQYF. In nucleotides, the CDR3 is TGCAGTGCCAGAAGTACCACGGGACAGTGGTCCTACGAGCAGTACTTC.

This clonotype was seen only a few times. The chain has TRBV29-1 and TRBJ2-7; 8 nucleotides align to TRBD1. This CDR3 contains 15 residues. Germline assignment: CDR1 SQVTM and CDR2 ANQGSEA. V lost 6 bases, J lost 5 bases, and 15 bases stayed unmatched. The CDR3 nucleotides are TGCAGCGTAACTACCCCGGACAGGGCCTTGGACGAGCAGTACTTC. Its protein is CSVTTPDRALDEQYF.

CDR3 in amino acids: CASSSSGRGKNNEQFF. CDR3 in DNA: TGTGCCAGCAGCTCCAGCGGGAGGGGGAAAAACAATGAGCAGTTCTTC. The chain employs TRBV7-2 and TRBJ2-1; 10 bases fit TRBD2. The V gene's germline CDR1 is SGHTA and CDR2 FQGNSA. V lost 4 bases to trimming and J lost 5 bases; unmatched junction nucleotides: 8. There are 16 residues in the CDR3.

This clonotype appeared once. This likely comes from a read error, as the CDR3 has no conserved phenylalanine or tryptophan at its end. V is TRBV11-2 and J is TRBJ2-7; D uncertain. Germline V gene data show CDR1 as SGHAT and CDR2 as FQNNGV. Trimming removed 0 bases at V and 0 bases at J, with 3 bases between. The CDR3 loop spans 13 amino acids. The CDR3 nucleotides read TGTGCCAGCAGCTTAGAGGTCTCCTACGAGCAGTACTCC. It codes for CASSLEVSYEQYS.

This clonotype has just a few counts. CDR3 DNA: TGTGCCAGCAGCTTAGGTGTGTCGCGCCCGTACTTC. As protein: CASSLGVSRPYF. J is TRBJ2-5 and V is TRBV7-2; D is unclear. The V gene lost 1 base and the J gene lost 13 bases, with 13 bases spanning the gap. This CDR3 region has 12 residues. Germline values: CDR1 SGHTA, CDR2 FQGNSA. Together with reference TRBV7-2 and TRBJ2-5, the CDR3 gives the full variable domain: GAGVSQSPSNKVTEKGKDVELRCDPISGHTALYWYRQSLGQGLEFLIYFQGNSAPDKSGLPSDRFSAERTGGSVSTLTIQRTQQEDSAVYLCASSLGVSRPYFGPGTRLLVL.

The rearrangement uses TRBV5-6 and TRBJ2-5; the match to TRBD1 covers 8 bases. Germline values: CDR1 SGHDT, CDR2 YYEEEE. This CDR3 has 15 residues. With V trimmed by 1 base and J by 3 bases, 5 bases remained unmatched. The CDR3 nucleotides are TGTGCCAGCAGCTTGTTTAAGGACAGGGAAGAGACCCAGTACTTC. Translated: CASSLFKDREETQYF.